These T cell receptor beta chains were read from a single sample in a study of T-cell memory formation after mild COVID-19. TCRdb fed the 5' RACE reads into MiXCR, producing one record per CDR3 protein. The table records 450,000 or so distinct CDR3 sequences, roughly 25% of them present only once. The material sequenced was PBMCs or a T cell subset sorted from them (not recorded which). The receptors shown here come from an adult woman who had mild COVID-19 (a few samples of this study predate the infection). Cell type and time point are not known. CDR3s include the opening cysteine and the closing phenylalanine or tryptophan. D genes are given only for firm matches. Part of the rows lack a size; the others show once, few, many or a class for expanded clones.

cdr3_aa cdr3_nt clone_size d_call j_call v_call
CASSQDPYYGYTF TGTGCCAGCAGCCAAGACCCATACTATGGCTACACCTTC few NA TRBJ1-2 TRBV3-1
CASSSTTSTYEQYF TGCGCCAGCAGCTCCACGACGTCCACCTACGAGCAGTACTTC NA NA TRBJ2-7 TRBV5-1
CASSQAGINYGYTF TGTGCCAGCAGCCAGGCAGGGATTAACTATGGCTACACCTTC NA NA TRBJ1-2 TRBV3-1
CASSLFRDGDTGELFF TGTGCCAGCAGCTTGTTTCGGGACGGAGACACCGGGGAGCTGTTTTTT NA NA TRBJ2-2 TRBV5-6
CASSQDGQGDGNSPLHF TGCGCCAGCAGCCAAGACGGACAGGGGGACGGTAATTCACCCCTCCACTTT NA TRBD1 TRBJ1-6 TRBV4-1
CASSQNTGELFF TGTGCCAGCAGCCAGAACACCGGGGAGCTGTTTTTT many NA TRBJ2-2 TRBV5-1
CATSDNLSYEQYF TGTGCCACCAGTGATAACTTGAGCTACGAGCAGTACTTC many NA TRBJ2-7 TRBV24-1
CASSVGAGGYGYTF TGTGCCAGCAGCGTAGGGGCCGGAGGCTATGGCTACACCTTC few NA TRBJ1-2 TRBV9
CAWSKPGTDTQYF TGTGCCTGGAGCAAACCAGGGACAGATACGCAGTATTTT NA NA TRBJ2-3 TRBV30
CASSVTGTGGFEQYF TGTGCCAGCAGTGTCACTGGGACAGGGGGCTTCGAGCAGTACTTC NA TRBD1 TRBJ2-7 TRBV27
CAWISPRRGTNEAFF TGTGCCTGGATCTCACCTCGACGAGGGACGAATGAAGCTTTCTTT NA NA TRBJ1-1 TRBV30
CASSPTEETQYF TGTGCCAGCAGCCCTACAGAAGAGACCCAGTACTTC many NA TRBJ2-5 TRBV6-2/TRBV6-3
CASNMGNGTADTQYF TGTGCCAGCAATATGGGAAACGGCACGGCAGATACGCAGTATTTT NA NA TRBJ2-3 TRBV21-1
CASSLSPLSGQGSGEQYF TGTGCCAGCAGCTTGAGCCCCCTATCCGGACAGGGCTCGGGCGAGCAGTACTTC NA TRBD1 TRBJ2-7 TRBV7-6
CAWSVRRADRRSYEQYF TGTGCCTGGAGTGTAAGGCGGGCGGACAGGAGGTCCTACGAGCAGTACTTC NA TRBD1 TRBJ2-7 TRBV30
CASRKGTSGSNEQFF TGTGCCAGCAGGAAGGGGACTAGCGGGAGCAATGAGCAGTTCTTC NA TRBD2 TRBJ2-1 TRBV7-3
CASSPFGGSYEQYF TGCGCCAGCAGCCCGTTCGGGGGCTCCTACGAGCAGTACTTC many NA TRBJ2-7 TRBV5-1
CASSSRTDPYEQYF TGTGCCAGCAGCTCCAGGACAGACCCCTACGAGCAGTACTTC NA NA TRBJ2-7 TRBV7-8
CATSTRQGRYEQYF TGTGCCACCAGCACCCGACAGGGGAGGTACGAGCAGTACTTC few TRBD1 TRBJ2-7 TRBV15
CATSDPGLAGTGELFF TGTGCCACCAGTGACCCGGGACTAGCGGGAACCGGGGAGCTGTTTTTT NA TRBD2 TRBJ2-2 TRBV24-1
CASSSRTPDRKAGYGYTF TGTGCCAGCAGTTCCCGTACCCCCGACCGGAAAGCTGGGTATGGCTACACCTTC NA NA TRBJ1-2 TRBV27
CASKYRAGANEKLFF TGTGCCAGCAAATACAGGGCAGGGGCGAATGAAAAACTGTTTTTT NA NA TRBJ1-4 TRBV6-5
CSARDGLAVYNEQFF TGCAGTGCTAGAGATGGGCTAGCGGTATACAATGAGCAGTTCTTC NA TRBD2 TRBJ2-1 TRBV20-1
CASSLKPGQGPGGANVLTF TGTGCCAGCAGCTTAAAACCGGGACAGGGTCCGGGAGGGGCCAACGTCCTGACTTTC few TRBD1 TRBJ2-6 TRBV7-3
CASSSWEKLFF TGTGCCAGCAGCAGTTGGGAAAAACTGTTTTTT NA NA TRBJ1-4 TRBV3-1
CASKSGSSYNEQFF TGTGCCAGCAAAAGCGGGAGCTCCTACAATGAGCAGTTCTTC few TRBD2 TRBJ2-1 TRBV12-3/TRBV12-4
CASSLRGRGFGLHF TGTGCCAGCAGTTTAAGAGGCCGGGGTTTTGGCCTCCACTTT once NA TRBJ1-6 TRBV12-3/TRBV12-4
CASSPPGQGGYEQYF TGTGCCAGCTCACCCCCGGGACAGGGGGGGTACGAGCAGTACTTC few TRBD1 TRBJ2-7 TRBV18
CASSLPGRPYNEQFF TGCGCCAGCAGCTTACCCGGGAGACCCTACAATGAGCAGTTCTTC NA NA TRBJ2-1 TRBV5-1
CASSSSTGLPGNEQFF TGTGCCAGCAGCAGTTCGACAGGGTTGCCCGGGAATGAGCAGTTCTTC NA TRBD1 TRBJ2-1 TRBV11-2
CASSPISSYEQYF TGTGCCAGCAGCCCGATTAGTTCCTACGAGCAGTACTTC few NA TRBJ2-7 TRBV7-9
CASSYSSGSPYEQYF TGTGCCAGCAGTTACTCTAGCGGGAGCCCCTACGAGCAGTACTTC few TRBD2 TRBJ2-7 TRBV6-6
CASSLGAGLGSYEQYF TGCGCCAGCAGCTTGGGGGCAGGGCTGGGCTCCTACGAGCAGTACTTC NA NA TRBJ2-7 TRBV5-1
CASSLDSTWPQHF TGCGCCAGCAGCTTGGACAGCACTTGGCCCCAGCATTTT few NA TRBJ1-5 TRBV5-1
CASSQDSLGSTDTQYF TGTGCCAGCAGCCAAGATAGTTTAGGGAGCACAGATACGCAGTATTTT NA NA TRBJ2-3 TRBV3-1
CASSQPHPVGGYNEQFF TGTGCCAGCAGCCAACCACATCCAGTCGGCGGCTACAATGAGCAGTTCTTC NA NA TRBJ2-1 TRBV5-4
CASSPATGGVRSQYF TGCGCCAGCAGCCCCGCCACAGGGGGCGTGCGGTCGCAGTATTTT few TRBD1 TRBJ2-3 TRBV4-1
CASSNAVWSKETQYF TGTGCCAGCAGCAATGCCGTTTGGTCCAAAGAGACCCAGTACTTC few NA TRBJ2-5 TRBV14
CSVVGQGGNEQFF TGCAGCGTTGTGGGACAGGGAGGCAATGAGCAGTTCTTC NA TRBD1 TRBJ2-1 TRBV29-1
CASSRDPANSFRTYEQYF TGTGCCAGTAGCCGGGACCCGGCTAACTCATTTCGTACCTACGAGCAGTACTTC NA NA TRBJ2-7 TRBV19
CASSSPLDRSGNQPQHF TGTGCCAGCAGCTCCCCCCTTGACAGGTCGGGCAATCAGCCCCAGCATTTT NA NA TRBJ1-5 TRBV7-2
CSAMDRAKGTDTQYF TGCAGTGCCATGGACAGGGCCAAGGGAACAGATACGCAGTATTTT NA TRBD1 TRBJ2-3 TRBV20-1
CASSPDSTVREQYF TGCGCCAGCAGCCCGGACAGCACCGTGAGGGAGCAGTACTTC NA NA TRBJ2-7 TRBV5-1
CASSFFGLDEQFF TGTGCCAGCAGCTTTTTTGGGTTGGATGAGCAGTTCTTC NA NA TRBJ2-1 TRBV7-2
CASSPGRADTQYF TGTGCCAGCTCACCGGGCAGGGCGGATACGCAGTATTTT few NA TRBJ2-3 TRBV18
CASSEAWVGEAFF TGTGCCAGCAGTGAAGCTTGGGTCGGTGAAGCTTTCTTT NA NA TRBJ1-1 TRBV6-1
CASSLGQNRDNYNSPLHF TGTGCCAGCAGCTTAGGTCAGAACCGGGACAACTATAATTCACCCCTCCACTTT few NA TRBJ1-6 TRBV7-9
CASSGSGGEFYEQYF TGTGCCAGCAGCGGTAGCGGGGGCGAGTTCTACGAGCAGTACTTC few TRBD2 TRBJ2-7 TRBV9
CASSLVGKAQYF TGTGCCAGCAGCTTGGTCGGGAAAGCGCAGTATTTT few NA TRBJ2-3 TRBV5-6
CAISDRAYEQYF TGTGCCATCAGTGACAGAGCCTACGAGCAGTACTTC NA NA TRBJ2-7 TRBV10-3
CASSYPQGGSYNEQFF TGTGCCAGCAGTTATCCCCAGGGAGGGTCCTACAATGAGCAGTTCTTC NA TRBD2 TRBJ2-1 TRBV6-2/TRBV6-3
CASSWTGGLSYEQYF TGTGCCAGCAGCTGGACAGGGGGCTTATCCTACGAGCAGTACTTC NA TRBD1 TRBJ2-7 TRBV7-9
CASSLADRDNSPLHF TGCGCCAGCAGCTTGGCCGACAGAGATAATTCACCCCTCCACTTT NA NA TRBJ1-6 TRBV5-1
CASSSGTYSSYNEQFF TGTGCCAGCAGCAGCGGGACTTACAGCTCCTACAATGAGCAGTTCTTC NA TRBD2 TRBJ2-1 TRBV12-3/TRBV12-4
CASSPNGFTEAFF TGTGCCAGCTCACCAAACGGTTTTACTGAAGCTTTCTTT NA NA TRBJ1-1 TRBV18
CASSLGLEQGAHEQYF TGTGCCAGCAGCTTAGGGTTGGAGCAGGGGGCCCACGAGCAGTACTTC NA TRBD1 TRBJ2-7 TRBV11-2
CASSPGGTGTDTQYF TGTGCCAGCAGTCCTGGGGGGACAGGGACAGATACGCAGTATTTT NA TRBD1 TRBJ2-3 TRBV2